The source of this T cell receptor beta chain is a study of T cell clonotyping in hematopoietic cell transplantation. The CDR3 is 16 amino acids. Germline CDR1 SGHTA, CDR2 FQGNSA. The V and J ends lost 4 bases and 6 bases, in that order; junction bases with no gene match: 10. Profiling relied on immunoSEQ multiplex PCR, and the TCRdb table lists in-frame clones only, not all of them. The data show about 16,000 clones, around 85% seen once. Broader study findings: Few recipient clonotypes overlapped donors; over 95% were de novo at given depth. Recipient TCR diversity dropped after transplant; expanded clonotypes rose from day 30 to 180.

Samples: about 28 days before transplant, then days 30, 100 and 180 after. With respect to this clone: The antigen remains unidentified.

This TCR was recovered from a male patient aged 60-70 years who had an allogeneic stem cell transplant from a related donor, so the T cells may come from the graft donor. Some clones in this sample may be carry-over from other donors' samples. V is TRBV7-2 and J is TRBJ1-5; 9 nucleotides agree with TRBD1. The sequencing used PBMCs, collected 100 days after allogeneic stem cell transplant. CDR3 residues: CASSYLWTGERQPQHF. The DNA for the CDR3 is TGTGCCAGCAGCTACCTGTGGACAGGGGAACGTCAGCCCCAGCATTTT.